This T cell receptor (beta chain) was sequenced during a study of shared clonotypes between healthy human individuals. This CDR3 contains 16 residues. Deletions cut 3 bases from V and 1 base from J, with 15 bases between. Germline values: CDR1 LNHNV, CDR2 YYDKDF (reference sequence). Remarks on this clone: Its antigen is still unknown.

Method: immunoSEQ multiplex PCR; TCRdb's copy keeps in-frame clones and lacks some. The sample carries about 2.1 million clones, 85% to 95% recorded once. Whole-study findings and limits: Sorted-subset sequencing, rarefaction showed, was incomplete despite large depth. It was observed that roughly 5% of naive CD4 clonotypes were shared across a few donors.

Positively selected for CCR7, the CD45RO-negative cells used as naive CD8 cells excluded terminally differentiated effector memory CD45RA+ cells. This clonotype was obtained from a young man in good health. Some clones in this sample may be carry-over from other donors' samples. The chain is built from TRBV15 and TRBJ1-1, with D possibly TRBD1 on 5 matching bases. Material: naive CD8+ T cells from PBMCs. This CDR3 is CATSSDVGLGNTEAFF. The DNA of the CDR3 is TGTGCCACCAGCAGTGATGTGGGGCTAGGGAACACTGAAGCTTTCTTT.